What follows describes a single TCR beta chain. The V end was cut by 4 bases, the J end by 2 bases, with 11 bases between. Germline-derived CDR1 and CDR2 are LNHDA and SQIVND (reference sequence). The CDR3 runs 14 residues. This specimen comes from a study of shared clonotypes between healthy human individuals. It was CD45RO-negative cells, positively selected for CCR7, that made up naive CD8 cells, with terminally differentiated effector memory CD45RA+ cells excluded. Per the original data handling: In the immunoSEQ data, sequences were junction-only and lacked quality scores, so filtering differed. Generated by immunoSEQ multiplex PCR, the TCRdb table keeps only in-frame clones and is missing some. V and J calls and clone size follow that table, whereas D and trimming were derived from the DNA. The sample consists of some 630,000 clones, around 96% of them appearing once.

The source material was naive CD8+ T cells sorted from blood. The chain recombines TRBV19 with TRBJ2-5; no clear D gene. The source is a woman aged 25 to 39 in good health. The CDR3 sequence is CASSSGRPQETQYF. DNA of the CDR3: TGTGCCAGTAGTAGTGGCAGGCCTCAAGAGACCCAGTACTTC.